This TCR beta chain was identified in a study of molecular identifiers for immune sequencing clone quantification (dated by TCRdb to 2016 to 2019). Broadly, across the study: For a replicate experiment, RNA from around 20,000 or 99,000 naive CD8 T cells was divided into five aliquots, of which four were sequenced. The study was a methods study using CD8 T cells to benchmark molecular-identifier clustering-based TCR repertoire sequencing (MIDCIRS) and TCR RNA copy counting. Results and caveats for the whole study, not just this receptor: Modeling gave around 3 recovered TCR RNA copies per cell versus around 9.9 by digital PCR, implying 25% to 30% capture efficiency. In CMV-specific effector cells, over 98% of molecules were held by clones above 20 RNA copies, whereas under 1% of molecules were held by such clones in naive cells. The naive libraries included spiked-in Jurkat TCR RNA (about ten copies' worth), and this Jurkat TCR RNA is not part of the donor repertoire. Highly expanded clone sizes could be underestimated if identical TCR molecules share a barcode. Spiked-in Jurkat TCR RNA equal to a single cell's worth was reported to be detectable even within 1,100,000 naive CD8 T cells. When barcode sub-clustering was omitted, TCR diversity was inflated by chimeric consensus sequences, with chimeras reaching as high as 47%.

As concerns this clonotype: There is no known antigen for this receptor. There are no base qualities to consult, and no much larger clone falls within one base.

Receptor amplification or capture employed PCR. The sequencer was a NextSeq 500. Bulk TCR libraries were generated as previously described, with the TCR primers listed in Table S5 used. Purification of total RNA was performed with the Qiagen AllPrep DNA/RNA kit. Before any analysis, reads coming from multiple sequencing runs of the same library were combined into one pool. Per the original workflow: Reads were retained only if an exact TCR constant sequence was present, and the retained reads were trimmed to 150 nt and grouped according to their 12-nt molecular barcodes. Reads in each barcode group were sub-clustered using a 15% Levenshtein threshold, and a quality-weighted consensus sequence was built for each RNA molecule. Non-functional sequences were filtered out, along with any lower-count sequence sitting one edit away from another sequence. Based on fitting two negative binomial distributions, any barcode sub-cluster with under 20% of the maximum read count was discarded. TCRdb reprocessed the public reads (quality trimming at Q25 with fastp, clone calling with MiXCR) and kept in-frame beta chains. CDR3 protein duplicates are merged, each entry listing the most common genes and DNA. These V and J calls are TCRdb output, not the study's own analysis. The sample profile shows around 460,000 distinct CDR3 sequences; roughly 26% of them were found once. Jointly, the top ten make up around 0.76% of the sample.

Libraries of naive CD8 T cells were generated from roughly 20,000 to 1,000,000 sorted cells, with 10%, 30% or 50% of the purified RNA used. Naive CD8 T cells were FACS-sorted as CD8+CD4-CCR7+CD45RA+ on a BD FACSAria II into RLT Plus buffer. To test detection sensitivity, Jurkat RNA equivalent to more than 9 TCR copies was spiked into samples of roughly 17,000-1,000,000 naive CD8 T cells. Enrichment of CD8 T cells was done with RosetteSep CD8+ T Cell Enrichment Cocktail plus Ficoll-Paque, and ACK red cell lysis came afterward. The CDR3 runs 14 residues from the cysteine to the phenylalanine. CDR3 DNA is the only sequence kept; it has 42 bases, read in frame from the first base. V is reduced by 4 bases and J by 1 base, leaving a spacing of 12 bases between them. The germline V gene (reference sequence) supplies CDR1 DFQATT and CDR2 SNEGSKA.

This chain joins TRBV20-1 to TRBJ2-3; the D gene identity is not certain. Sequenced sample: naive CD8+ T cells from blood, with Jurkat cell RNA spiked in. This sample's cell subset or site label indicates: FACS-sorted CD8+CD4-CCR7+CD45RA+ naive T cells. The sequence was obtained from a human donor in good health. Some libraries in this study had Jurkat cell RNA spiked in. The CDR3 sequence is CSAKPVGGTDTQYF. Read as DNA, the sequence is TGCAGTGCTAAGCCTGTCGGTGGCACAGATACGCAGTATTTT.